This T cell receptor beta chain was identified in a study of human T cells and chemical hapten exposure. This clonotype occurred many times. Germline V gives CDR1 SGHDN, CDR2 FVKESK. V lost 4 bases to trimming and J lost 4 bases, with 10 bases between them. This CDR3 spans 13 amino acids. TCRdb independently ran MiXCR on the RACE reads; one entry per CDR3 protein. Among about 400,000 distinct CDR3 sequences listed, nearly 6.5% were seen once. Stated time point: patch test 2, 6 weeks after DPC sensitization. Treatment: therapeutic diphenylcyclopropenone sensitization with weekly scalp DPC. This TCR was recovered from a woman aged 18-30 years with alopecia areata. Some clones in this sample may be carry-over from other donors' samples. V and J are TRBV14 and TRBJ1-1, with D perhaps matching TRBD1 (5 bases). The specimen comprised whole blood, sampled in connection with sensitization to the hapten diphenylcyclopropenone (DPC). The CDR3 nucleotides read TGTGCCAGCAGCCCGTACAGGAGCACTGAAGCTTTCTTT. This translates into CASSPYRSTEAFF.